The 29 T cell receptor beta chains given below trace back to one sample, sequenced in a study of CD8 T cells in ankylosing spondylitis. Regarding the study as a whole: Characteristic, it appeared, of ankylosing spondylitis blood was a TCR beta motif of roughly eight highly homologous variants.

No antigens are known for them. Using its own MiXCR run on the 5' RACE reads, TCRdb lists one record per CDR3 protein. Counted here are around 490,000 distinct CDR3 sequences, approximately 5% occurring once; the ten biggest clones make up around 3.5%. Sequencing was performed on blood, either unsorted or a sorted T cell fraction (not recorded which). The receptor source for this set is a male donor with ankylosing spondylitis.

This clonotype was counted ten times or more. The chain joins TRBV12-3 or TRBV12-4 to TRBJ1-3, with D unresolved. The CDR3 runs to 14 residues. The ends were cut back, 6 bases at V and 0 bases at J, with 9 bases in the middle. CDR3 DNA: TGTGCCAGCAGCCGGTGGAGCTCTGGAAACACCATATATTTT. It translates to CASSRWSSGNTIYF.

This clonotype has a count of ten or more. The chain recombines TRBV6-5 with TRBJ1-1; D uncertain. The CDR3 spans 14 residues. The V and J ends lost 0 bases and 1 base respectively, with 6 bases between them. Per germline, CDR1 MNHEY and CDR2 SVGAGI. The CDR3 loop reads CASSYSVENTEAFF. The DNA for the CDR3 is TGTGCCAGCAGTTACTCCGTTGAGAACACTGAAGCTTTCTTT.

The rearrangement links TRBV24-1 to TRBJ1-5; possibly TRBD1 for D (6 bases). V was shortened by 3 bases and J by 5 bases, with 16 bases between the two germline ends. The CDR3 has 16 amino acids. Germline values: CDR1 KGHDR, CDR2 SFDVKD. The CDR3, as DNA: TGTGCCACCAGTGATGTACAGGGAGAGTGGGATCAGCCCCAGCATTTT. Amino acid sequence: CATSDVQGEWDQPQHF.

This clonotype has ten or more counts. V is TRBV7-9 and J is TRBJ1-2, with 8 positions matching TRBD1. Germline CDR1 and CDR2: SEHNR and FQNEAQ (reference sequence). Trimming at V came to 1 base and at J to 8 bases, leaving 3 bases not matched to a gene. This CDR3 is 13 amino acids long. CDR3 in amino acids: CASSLGTGIGYTF. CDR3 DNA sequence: TGTGCCAGCAGCTTAGGGACAGGGATCGGCTACACCTTC.

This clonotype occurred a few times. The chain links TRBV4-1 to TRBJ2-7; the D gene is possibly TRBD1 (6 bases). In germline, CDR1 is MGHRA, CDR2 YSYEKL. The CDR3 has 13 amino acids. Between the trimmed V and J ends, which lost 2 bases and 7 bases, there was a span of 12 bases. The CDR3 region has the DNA TGCGCCAGCAGCCAAACTTTCGACAGGGAGCAGTACTTC. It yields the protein CASSQTFDREQYF.

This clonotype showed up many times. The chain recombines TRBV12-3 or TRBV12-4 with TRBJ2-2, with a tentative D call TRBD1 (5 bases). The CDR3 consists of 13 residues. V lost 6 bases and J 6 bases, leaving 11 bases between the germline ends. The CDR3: CASRGVGSGELFF. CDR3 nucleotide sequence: TGTGCCAGCAGAGGGGTGGGGTCCGGGGAGCTGTTTTTT.

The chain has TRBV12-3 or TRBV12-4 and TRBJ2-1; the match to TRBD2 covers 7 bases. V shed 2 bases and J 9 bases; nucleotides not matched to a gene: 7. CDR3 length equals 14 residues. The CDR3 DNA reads TGTGCCAGCAGTTTATTCGCGGGAGTAGGTGAGCAGTTCTTC. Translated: CASSLFAGVGEQFF.

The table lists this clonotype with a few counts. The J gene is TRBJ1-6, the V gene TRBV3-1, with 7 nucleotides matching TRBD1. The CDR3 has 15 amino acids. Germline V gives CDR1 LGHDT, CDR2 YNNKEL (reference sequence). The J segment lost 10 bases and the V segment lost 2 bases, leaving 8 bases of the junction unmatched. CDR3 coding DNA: TGTGCCAGCAGCCAAATTCCAGGGGGTGGCTCACCCCTCCACTTT. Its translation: CASSQIPGGGSPLHF.

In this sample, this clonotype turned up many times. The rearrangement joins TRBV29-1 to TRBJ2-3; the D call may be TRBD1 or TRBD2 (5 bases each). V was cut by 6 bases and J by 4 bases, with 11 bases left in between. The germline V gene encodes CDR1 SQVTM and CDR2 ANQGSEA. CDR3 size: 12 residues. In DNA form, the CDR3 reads TGCAGCGTGGGGACGTTGGCAGATACGCAGTATTTT. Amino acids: CSVGTLADTQYF.

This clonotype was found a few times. CDR3 coding DNA: TGTGCCGCCCAGTTCCGAGGGGGGTTTTATGGCTACACCTTC. Translation gives CAAQFRGGFYGYTF. V gene TRBV28 combines with J gene TRBJ1-2; weak D call: TRBD1 (6 bases). From germline, CDR1 is MDHEN and CDR2 SYDVKM. The CDR3 runs to 14 residues. V was trimmed by 11 bases and J by 5 bases, leaving 21 bases between them.

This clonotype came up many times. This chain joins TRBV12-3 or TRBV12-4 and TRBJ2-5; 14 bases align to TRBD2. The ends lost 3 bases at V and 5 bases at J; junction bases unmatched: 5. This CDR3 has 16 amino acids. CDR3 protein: CASSFMGLAGVETQYF. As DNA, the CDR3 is TGTGCCAGCAGTTTTATGGGACTAGCGGGAGTTGAGACCCAGTACTTC.

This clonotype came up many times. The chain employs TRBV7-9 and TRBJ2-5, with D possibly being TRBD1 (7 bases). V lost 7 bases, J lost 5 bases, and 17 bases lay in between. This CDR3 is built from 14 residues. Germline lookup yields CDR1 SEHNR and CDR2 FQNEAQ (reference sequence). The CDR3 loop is CASTPEGAEETQYF. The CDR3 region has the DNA TGTGCCAGCACCCCGGAGGGGGCTGAGGAGACCCAGTACTTC.

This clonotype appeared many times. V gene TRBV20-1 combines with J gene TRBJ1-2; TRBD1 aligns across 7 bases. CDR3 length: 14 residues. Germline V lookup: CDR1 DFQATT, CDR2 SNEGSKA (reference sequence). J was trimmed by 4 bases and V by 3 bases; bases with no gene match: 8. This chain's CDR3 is CSASPRGSGYGYTF. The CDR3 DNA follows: TGCAGTGCTAGCCCCAGGGGGAGCGGCTATGGCTACACCTTC.

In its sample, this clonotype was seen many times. CDR3 coding DNA: TGTGCCAGCAGCGCCGGGACAGCTCTGTTCAACGTCGTTGACACCTTC. This codes for CASSAGTALFNVVDTF. This sequence joins TRBV7-2 and TRBJ1-2; 7 nucleotides agree with TRBD1. V lost 5 bases, J lost 12 bases, and 21 bases stayed unmatched. The CDR3 length is 16 residues. Germline V gene sequence: CDR1 SGHTA, CDR2 FQGNSA.

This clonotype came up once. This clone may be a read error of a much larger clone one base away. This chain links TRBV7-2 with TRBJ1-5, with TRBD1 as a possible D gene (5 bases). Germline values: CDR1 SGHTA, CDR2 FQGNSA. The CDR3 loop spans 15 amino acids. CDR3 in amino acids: CACSLRGALHQPQHF. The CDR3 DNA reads TGTGCCTGCAGCTTACGAGGGGCCCTCCATCAGCCCCAGCATTTT. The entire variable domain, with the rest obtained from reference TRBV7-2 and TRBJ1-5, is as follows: GAGVSQSPSNKVTEKGKDVELRCDPISGHTALYWYRQSLGQGLEFLIYFQGNSAPDKSGLPSDRFSAERTGGSVSTLTIQRTQQEDSAVYLCACSLRGALHQPQHFGDGTRLSIL.

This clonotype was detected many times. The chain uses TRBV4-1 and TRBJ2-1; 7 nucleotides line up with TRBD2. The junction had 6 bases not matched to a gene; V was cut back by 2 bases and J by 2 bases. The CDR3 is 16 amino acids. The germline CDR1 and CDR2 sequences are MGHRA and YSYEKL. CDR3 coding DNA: TGCGCCAGCAGCCAATTTGCGGGAGACGCCTACAATGAGCAGTTCTTC. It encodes CASSQFAGDAYNEQFF.

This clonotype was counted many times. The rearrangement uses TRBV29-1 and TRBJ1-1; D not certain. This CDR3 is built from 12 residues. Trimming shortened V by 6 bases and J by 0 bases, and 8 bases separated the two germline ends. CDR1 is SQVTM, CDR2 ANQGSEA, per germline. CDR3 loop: CSVVRLNTEAFF. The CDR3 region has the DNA TGCAGCGTGGTTCGGTTGAACACTGAAGCTTTCTTT. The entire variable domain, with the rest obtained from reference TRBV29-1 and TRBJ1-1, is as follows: SAVISQKPSRDICQRGTSLTIQCQVDSQVTMMFWYRQQPGQSLTLIATANQGSEATYESGFVIDKFPISRPNLTFSTLTVSNMSPEDSSIYLCSVVRLNTEAFFGQGTRLTVV.

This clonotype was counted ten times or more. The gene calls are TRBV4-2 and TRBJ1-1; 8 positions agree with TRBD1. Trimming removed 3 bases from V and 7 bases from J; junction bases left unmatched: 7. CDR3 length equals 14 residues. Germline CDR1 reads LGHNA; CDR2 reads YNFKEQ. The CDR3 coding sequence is TGTGCCAGCAGCCACACCCGACAGGGGAGTGAAGCTTTCTTT. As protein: CASSHTRQGSEAFF.

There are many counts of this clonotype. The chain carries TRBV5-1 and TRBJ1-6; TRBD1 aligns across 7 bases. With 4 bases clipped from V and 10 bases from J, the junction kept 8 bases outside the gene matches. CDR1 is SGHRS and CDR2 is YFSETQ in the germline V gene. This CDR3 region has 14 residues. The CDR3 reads CASSPGQLGSPLHF. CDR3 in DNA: TGCGCCAGCAGCCCGGGACAGCTTGGATCACCCCTCCACTTT.

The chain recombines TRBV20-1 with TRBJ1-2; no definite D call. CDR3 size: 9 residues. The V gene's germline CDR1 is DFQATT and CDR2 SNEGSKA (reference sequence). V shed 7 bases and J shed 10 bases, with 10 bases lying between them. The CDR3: CSVHRVYTF. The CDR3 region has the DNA TGCAGTGTTCACCGGGTCTACACCTTC.

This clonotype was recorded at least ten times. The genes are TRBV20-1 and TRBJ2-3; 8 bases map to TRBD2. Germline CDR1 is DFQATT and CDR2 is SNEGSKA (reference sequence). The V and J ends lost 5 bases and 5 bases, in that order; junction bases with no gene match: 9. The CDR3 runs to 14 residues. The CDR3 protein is CSAENSGVGDTQYF. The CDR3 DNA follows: TGCAGTGCTGAAAATAGCGGGGTGGGAGATACGCAGTATTTT.

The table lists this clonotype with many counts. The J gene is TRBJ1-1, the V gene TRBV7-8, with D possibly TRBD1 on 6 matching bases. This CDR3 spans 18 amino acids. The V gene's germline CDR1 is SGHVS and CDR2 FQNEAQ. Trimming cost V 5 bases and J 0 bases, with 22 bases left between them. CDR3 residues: CASSPDALRQDLNTEAFF. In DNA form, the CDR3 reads TGTGCCAGCAGCCCAGACGCACTGAGACAGGACCTGAACACTGAAGCTTTCTTT.

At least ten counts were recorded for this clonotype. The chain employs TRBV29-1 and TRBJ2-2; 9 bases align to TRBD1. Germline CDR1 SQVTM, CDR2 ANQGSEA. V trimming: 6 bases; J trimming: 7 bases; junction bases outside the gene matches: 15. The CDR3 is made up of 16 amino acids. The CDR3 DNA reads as TGCAGCGTCGAGTACCGGACAGGGGCCCCACACGGGGAGCTGTTTTTT. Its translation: CSVEYRTGAPHGELFF.

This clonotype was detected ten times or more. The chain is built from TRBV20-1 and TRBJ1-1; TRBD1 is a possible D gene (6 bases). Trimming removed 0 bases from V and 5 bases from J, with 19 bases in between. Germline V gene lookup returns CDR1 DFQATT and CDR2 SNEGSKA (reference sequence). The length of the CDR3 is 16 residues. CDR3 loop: CSARDRDTTFRTEAFF. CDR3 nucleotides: TGCAGTGCTAGAGATCGGGACACCACCTTCAGAACTGAAGCTTTCTTT.

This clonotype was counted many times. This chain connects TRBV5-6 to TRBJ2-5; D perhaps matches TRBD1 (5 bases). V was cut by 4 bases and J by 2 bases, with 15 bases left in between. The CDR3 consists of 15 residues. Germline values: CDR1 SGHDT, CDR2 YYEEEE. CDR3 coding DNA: TGTGCCAGCAGCCCTGATCTACGACAGCAAGAGACCCAGTACTTC. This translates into CASSPDLRQQETQYF.

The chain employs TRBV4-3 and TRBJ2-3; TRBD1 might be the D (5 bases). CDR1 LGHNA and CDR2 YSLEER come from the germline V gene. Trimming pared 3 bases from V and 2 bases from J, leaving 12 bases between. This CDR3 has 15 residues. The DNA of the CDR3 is TGCGCCAGCAGCCAGCCCGTAGGGGCCACAGATACGCAGTATTTT. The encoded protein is CASSQPVGATDTQYF.

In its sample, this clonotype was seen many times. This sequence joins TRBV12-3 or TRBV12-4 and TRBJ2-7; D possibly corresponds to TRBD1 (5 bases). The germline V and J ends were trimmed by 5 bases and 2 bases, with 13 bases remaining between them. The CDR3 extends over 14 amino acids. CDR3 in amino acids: CASSPGRTTYEQYF. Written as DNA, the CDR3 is TGTGCCAGCAGTCCTGGACGGACAACCTACGAGCAGTACTTC.

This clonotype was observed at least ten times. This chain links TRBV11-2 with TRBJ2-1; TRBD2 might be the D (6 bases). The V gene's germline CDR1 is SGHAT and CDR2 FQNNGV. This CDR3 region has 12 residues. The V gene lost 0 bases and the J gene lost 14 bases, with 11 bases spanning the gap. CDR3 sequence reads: CASSLDRSSEFF. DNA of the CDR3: TGTGCCAGCAGCTTAGATCGGTCTAGCGAGTTCTTC. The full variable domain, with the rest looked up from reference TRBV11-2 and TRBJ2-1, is EAGVAQSPRYKIIEKRQSVAFWCNPISGHATLYWYQQILGQGPKLLIQFQNNGVVDDSQLPKDRFSAERLKGVDSTLKIQPAKLEDSAVYLCASSLDRSSEFFGPGTRLTVL.

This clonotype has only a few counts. The CDR3 bases are TGTGCCATCAGTGAATCCGGGGCCGGGACAGGGAAGAATCAGCCCCAGCATTTT. This encodes CAISESGAGTGKNQPQHF. The rearrangement joins TRBV10-3 to TRBJ1-5; 9 nucleotides match TRBD1. Per germline, CDR1 ENHRY and CDR2 SYGVKD. The CDR3 totals 18 residues. Trimming removed 3 bases from V and 4 bases from J; junction bases left unmatched: 13.